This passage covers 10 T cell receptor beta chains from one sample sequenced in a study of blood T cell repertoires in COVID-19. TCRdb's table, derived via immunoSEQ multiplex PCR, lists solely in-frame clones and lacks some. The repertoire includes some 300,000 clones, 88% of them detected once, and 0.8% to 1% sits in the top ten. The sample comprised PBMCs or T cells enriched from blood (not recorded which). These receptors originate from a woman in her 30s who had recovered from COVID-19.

In DNA form, the CDR3 reads TGCGCCAGCAGCTCCCGGGACTCGTTCTCTGGGGCCAACGTCCTGACTTTC. Encoded protein: CASSSRDSFSGANVLTF. The gene calls are TRBV5-1 and TRBJ2-6, with D possibly being TRBD2 (6 bases). This CDR3 region has 17 residues. The germline V gene has CDR1 SGHRS and CDR2 YFSETQ. The V gene lost 3 bases and the J gene lost 0 bases, with 13 bases spanning the gap.

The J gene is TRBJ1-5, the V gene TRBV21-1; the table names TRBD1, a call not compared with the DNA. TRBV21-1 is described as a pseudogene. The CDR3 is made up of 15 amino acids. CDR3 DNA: TGTGCCAGCAGCAAGACTGGCAGGGGGTTTGAGCCCCAGCATTTT. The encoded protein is CASSKTGRGFEPQHF.

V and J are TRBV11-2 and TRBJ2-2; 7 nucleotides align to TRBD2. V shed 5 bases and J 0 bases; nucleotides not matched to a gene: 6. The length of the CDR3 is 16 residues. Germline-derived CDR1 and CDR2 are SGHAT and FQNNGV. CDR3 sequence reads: CASSQLGGANTGELFF. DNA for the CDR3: TGTGCCAGCAGCCAACTGGGGGGGGCGAACACCGGGGAGCTGTTTTTT. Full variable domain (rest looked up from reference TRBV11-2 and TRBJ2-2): EAGVAQSPRYKIIEKRQSVAFWCNPISGHATLYWYQQILGQGPKLLIQFQNNGVVDDSQLPKDRFSAERLKGVDSTLKIQPAKLEDSAVYLCASSQLGGANTGELFFGEGSRLTVL.

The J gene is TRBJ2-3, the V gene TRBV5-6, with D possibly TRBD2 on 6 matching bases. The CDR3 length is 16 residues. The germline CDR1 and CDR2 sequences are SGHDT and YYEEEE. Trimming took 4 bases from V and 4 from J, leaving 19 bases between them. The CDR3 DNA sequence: TGTGCCAGCAGCGTCCTCGCGGGAAACTCTCCAGATACGCAGTATTTT. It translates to CASSVLAGNSPDTQYF.

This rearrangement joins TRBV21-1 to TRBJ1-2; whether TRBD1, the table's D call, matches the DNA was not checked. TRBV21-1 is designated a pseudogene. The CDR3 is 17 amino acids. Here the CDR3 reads CASSKGQGSLRIYGYTF. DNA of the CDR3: TGTGCCAGCAGCAAAGGACAGGGGTCCCTGCGTATCTATGGCTACACCTTC.

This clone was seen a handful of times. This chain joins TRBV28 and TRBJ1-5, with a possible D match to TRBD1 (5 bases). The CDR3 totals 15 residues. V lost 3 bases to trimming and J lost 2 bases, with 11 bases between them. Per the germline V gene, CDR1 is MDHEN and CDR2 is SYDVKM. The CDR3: CASSLLGGGNQPQHF. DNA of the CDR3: TGTGCCAGCAGTTTGCTGGGAGGGGGCAATCAGCCCCAGCATTTT.

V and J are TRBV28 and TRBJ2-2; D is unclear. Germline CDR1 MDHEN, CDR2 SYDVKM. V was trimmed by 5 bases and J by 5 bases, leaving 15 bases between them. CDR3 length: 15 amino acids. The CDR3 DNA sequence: TGTGCCAGCAGTCCCACATACCCCGGGACCGGGGAGCTGTTTTTT. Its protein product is CASSPTYPGTGELFF.

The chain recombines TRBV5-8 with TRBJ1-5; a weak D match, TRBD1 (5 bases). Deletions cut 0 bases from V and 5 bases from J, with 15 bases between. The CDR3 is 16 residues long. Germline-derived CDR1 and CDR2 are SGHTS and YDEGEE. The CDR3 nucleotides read TGTGCCAGCAGCTTGGTCGGCAGGGTGATTTATCAGCCCCAGCATTTT. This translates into CASSLVGRVIYQPQHF.

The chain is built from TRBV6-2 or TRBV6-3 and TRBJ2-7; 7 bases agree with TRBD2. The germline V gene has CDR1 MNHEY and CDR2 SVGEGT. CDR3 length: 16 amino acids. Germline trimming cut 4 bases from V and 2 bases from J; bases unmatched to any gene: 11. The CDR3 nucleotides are TGTGCCAGCAGTTTGGTATGGGGGAGGGTCACCTACGAGCAGTACTTC. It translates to CASSLVWGRVTYEQYF.

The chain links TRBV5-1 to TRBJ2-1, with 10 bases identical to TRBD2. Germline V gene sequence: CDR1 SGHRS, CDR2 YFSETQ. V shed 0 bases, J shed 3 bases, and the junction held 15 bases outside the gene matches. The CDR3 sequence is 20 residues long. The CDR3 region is CASSLGTSGLRPSLYNEQFF. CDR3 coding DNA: TGCGCCAGCAGCTTGGGGACTAGCGGTCTACGCCCATCCCTCTACAATGAGCAGTTCTTC.